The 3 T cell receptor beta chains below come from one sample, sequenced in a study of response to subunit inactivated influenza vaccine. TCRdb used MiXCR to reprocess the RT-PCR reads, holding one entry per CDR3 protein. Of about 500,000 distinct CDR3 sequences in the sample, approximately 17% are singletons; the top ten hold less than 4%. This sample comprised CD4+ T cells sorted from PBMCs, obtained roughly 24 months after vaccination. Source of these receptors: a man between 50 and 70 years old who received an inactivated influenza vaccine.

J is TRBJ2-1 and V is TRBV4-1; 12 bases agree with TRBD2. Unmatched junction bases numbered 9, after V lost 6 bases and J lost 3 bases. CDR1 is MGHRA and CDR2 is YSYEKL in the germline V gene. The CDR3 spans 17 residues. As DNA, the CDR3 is TGCGCCAGCAGTCCAACTACTAGCGGGGGGATCTACAATGAGCAGTTCTTC. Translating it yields CASSPTTSGGIYNEQFF.

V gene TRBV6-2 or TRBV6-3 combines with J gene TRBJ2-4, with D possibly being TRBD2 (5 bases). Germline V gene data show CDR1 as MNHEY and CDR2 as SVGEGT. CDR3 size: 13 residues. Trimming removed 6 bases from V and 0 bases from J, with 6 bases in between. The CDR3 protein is CASRGVAKNIQYF. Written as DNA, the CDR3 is TGTGCCAGCAGGGGAGTAGCCAAAAACATTCAGTACTTC.

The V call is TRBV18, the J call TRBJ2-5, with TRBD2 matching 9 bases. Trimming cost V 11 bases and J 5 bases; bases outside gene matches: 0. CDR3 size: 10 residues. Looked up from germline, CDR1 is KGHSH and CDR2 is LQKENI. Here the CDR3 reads CAAGGETQYF. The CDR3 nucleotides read TGTGCCGCGGGAGGGGAGACCCAGTACTTC.